These 2 T cell receptor beta chains originate from one sample sequenced in a study of neurological immune-mediated disorders. One entry per CDR3 protein results from TCRdb running MiXCR on the 5' RACE reads. The sample carries approximately 50,000 distinct CDR3 sequences, roughly 8.8% recorded once. Time point given: longitudinal time-point 3. Specimen: PBMCs. These receptors were collected from a woman aged 40-49 years in good health.

This clonotype was seen many times. The chain is built from TRBV5-1 and TRBJ2-3, with a possible D match to TRBD2 (5 bases). V was clipped by 3 bases and J by 6 bases, with 11 bases between them. This CDR3 comprises 13 residues. Germline CDR1 reads SGHRS; CDR2 reads YFSETQ. In DNA, the CDR3 is TGCGCCAGCAGCTACCGAGGGCGGGATACGCAGTATTTT. This encodes CASSYRGRDTQYF.

This clonotype was detected ten times or more. The chain is built from TRBV7-8 and TRBJ1-5, with D hard to call. Germline V lookup: CDR1 SGHVS, CDR2 FQNEAQ. The CDR3 extends over 17 amino acids. Trimming removed 6 bases from V and 0 bases from J, with 18 bases in between. CDR3 DNA: TGTGCCAGCAGATTCGGGCCGGCAGCTAATAGCAATCAGCCCCAGCATTTT. The encoded protein is CASRFGPAANSNQPQHF.